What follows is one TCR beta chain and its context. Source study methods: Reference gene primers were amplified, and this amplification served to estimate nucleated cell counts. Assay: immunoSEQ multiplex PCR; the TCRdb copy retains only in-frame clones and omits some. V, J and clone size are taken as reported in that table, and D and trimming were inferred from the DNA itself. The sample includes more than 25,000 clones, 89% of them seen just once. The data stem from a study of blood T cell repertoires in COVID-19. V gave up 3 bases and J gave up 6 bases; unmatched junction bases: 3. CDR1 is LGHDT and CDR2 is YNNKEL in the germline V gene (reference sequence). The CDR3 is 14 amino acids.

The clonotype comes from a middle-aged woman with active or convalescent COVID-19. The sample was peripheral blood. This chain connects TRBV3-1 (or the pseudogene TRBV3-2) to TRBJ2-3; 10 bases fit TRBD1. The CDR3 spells CASSQDRGWDTQYF. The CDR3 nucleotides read TGTGCCAGCAGCCAGGACAGGGGGTGGGATACGCAGTATTTT.